This paragraph covers one TCR beta chain sequence. Its antigen is undetermined. The sequenced template was cDNA made from the entire isolated RNA. Measured with immunoSEQ multiplex PCR; TCRdb has only the in-frame clones, and not every one. Of 900,000 or so clones in the sample, 15% to 20% were seen once. The ends were cut back, 7 bases at V and 0 bases at J, with 10 bases in the middle. This CDR3 is built from 14 residues. Germline V CDR1 and CDR2: MGHDK, SYGVNS. This record comes from a study of beta chain features in type 1 diabetes. Study observations and caveats: Moderately but significantly shorter TCRB CDR3s were found in Type 1 diabetes patients in all four CD4+ subsets. Naive, central memory and Treg TCRB repertoires appeared more alike in patients than in healthy donors. Sequencing the cDNA could make cells with high TCR expression show up more than they should.

Purity above 95% was achieved in all sorted populations. The sequence was collected from a woman under 30 in good health. The material sequenced was naive CD4+ T cells from blood. The chain couples TRBV25-1 to TRBJ2-1; the D gene is possibly TRBD2 (5 bases). CDR3: CASTSGSSYNEQFF. The CDR3 DNA reads as TGTGCCAGCACGAGCGGAAGCTCCTACAATGAGCAGTTCTTC.